This TCR beta chain derives from a study of Tregs in tolerant kidney transplant recipients. After removal of 0 bases from V and 0 bases from J, the junction contained 4 bases not matched to a gene. CDR3 length: 17 amino acids. Germline V gene data show CDR1 as MNHEY and CDR2 as SMNVEV (reference sequence). TCRdb's table, derived via immunoSEQ multiplex PCR, lists solely in-frame clones and lacks some. The sample shows tens of thousands of clones, approximately 90% of them seen only once. This chain links TRBV27 with TRBJ2-4; 8 positions agree with TRBD2. The sequences come from Tregs from blood, collected before the transplant. The source is a human donor who received a combined kidney and bone marrow transplant. CDR3 protein: CASSLSNGGVAKNIQYF. The CDR3 coding sequence is TGTGCCAGCAGTTTATCGAACGGGGGGGTAGCCAAAAACATTCAGTACTTC.